Following are 28 T cell receptor beta chains from one sample sequenced in a study of blood T cell repertoires in COVID-19 (dated by TCRdb to the early 2020s). Receptor amplification or capture employed the immunoSEQ multiplex PCR assay. Drawn from immuneACCESS, this table holds only the in-frame rearrangements with V and J called that TCRdb kept. Clones are partly lost; checked studies trace under half to an unresolved V gene and leave the rest unexplained. Present in this sample are 130,000 or so clones, less than 90% of which were seen just once. Over 1.1% of the sample is held by the ten biggest clonotypes. The sequenced material came from peripheral blood. The receptors were gathered from a man between 60 and 75 years old with acute or convalescent COVID-19.

The rearrangement uses TRBV7-9 and TRBJ2-7; D possibly corresponds to TRBD1 (6 bases). CDR1 and CDR2 from the germline V gene are SEHNR and FQNEAQ (reference sequence). Trimming cost V 5 bases and J 2 bases, with 13 bases left between them. The CDR3 has 14 residues. The CDR3 sequence is CASSLTGLPYEQYF. The CDR3 bases are TGTGCCAGCAGCCTCACAGGGCTCCCCTACGAGCAGTACTTC.

This sequence joins TRBV21-1 and TRBJ1-1; the table's D call TRBD1 went unverified against the DNA. TRBV21-1 has pseudogene status. The CDR3 has 16 residues. The CDR3 reads CASSIHDRGLGTEAFF. The CDR3 DNA follows: TGTGCCAGCAGCATCCATGACAGGGGACTGGGAACTGAAGCTTTCTTT.

This chain joins TRBV19 and TRBJ2-2; 8 nucleotides match TRBD1. Trimming at V came to 3 bases and at J to 5 bases, leaving 2 bases not matched to a gene. Germline loops: CDR1 LNHDA, CDR2 SQIVND (reference sequence). The CDR3 sequence is 14 residues long. This CDR3 is CASSIRGRTGELFF. The CDR3 nucleotides are TGTGCCAGTAGTATCAGGGGGCGTACCGGGGAGCTGTTTTTT. The full variable domain, with the rest looked up from reference TRBV19 and TRBJ2-2, is DGGITQSPKYLFRKEGQNVTLSCEQNLNHDAMYWYRQDPGQGLRLIYYSQIVNDFQKGDIAEGYSVSREKKESFPLTVTSAQKNPTAFYLCASSIRGRTGELFFGEGSRLTVL.

V and J are TRBV25-1 and TRBJ1-2; D is unclear. This CDR3 has 13 amino acids. Germline-derived CDR1 and CDR2 are MGHDK and SYGVNS. Trimming took off 3 bases at V and 0 bases at J, with 5 bases between the two ends. CDR3 in amino acids: CASSEDSNYGYTF. The CDR3 DNA sequence: TGTGCCAGCAGTGAGGACTCTAACTATGGCTACACCTTC.

The CDR3 spells CASSEAAQVVWREQFF. CDR3 sequence (DNA): TGTGCCAGCAGTGAAGCAGCACAGGTGGTATGGAGAGAGCAGTTCTTC. The chain recombines TRBV6-1 with TRBJ2-1; tentatively, D is TRBD1 (5 bases). From germline, CDR1 is MNHNS and CDR2 SASEGT. The CDR3 runs 16 residues. Trimming stripped 0 bases from V and 10 bases from J, with 19 bases between.

The CDR3 DNA reads as TGTGCCATAAATCCAGGGGACACCGGGGAGCTGTTTTTT. Translating it yields CAINPGDTGELFF. The chain couples TRBV13 to TRBJ2-2; weak D call: TRBD1 (6 bases). Germline values: CDR1 PRHDT, CDR2 FYEKMQ (reference sequence). This CDR3 comprises 13 residues. V was cut by 10 bases and J by 3 bases, with 12 bases left in between. The complete variable domain, with remaining parts taken from reference TRBV13 and TRBJ2-2, reads AAGVIQSPRHLIKEKRETATLKCYPIPRHDTVYWYQQGPGQDPQFLISFYEKMQSDKGSIPDRFSAQQFSDYHSELNMSSLELGDSALYFCAINPGDTGELFFGEGSRLTVL.

Note on this clone: Other DNA sequences from this sample encode an identical CDR3 as well. This chain connects TRBV5-1 to TRBJ2-1; D unclear. The germline gives CDR1 SGHRS, CDR2 YFSETQ. The V end lost 0 bases, the J end lost 4 bases, and 5 bases lay between the germline ends. This CDR3 is 13 amino acids long. The CDR3 coding sequence is TGCGCCAGCAGCTTGGACTCATACAATGAGCAGTTCTTC. It is translated as CASSLDSYNEQFF.

The chain uses TRBV6-4 and TRBJ2-1; 9 nucleotides agree with TRBD2. The CDR3 runs to 14 residues. The germline gives CDR1 MRHNA, CDR2 SNTAGT. Trimming at V came to 4 bases and at J to 6 bases, leaving 4 bases not matched to a gene. The CDR3 here is CASSVRGGANEQFF. The CDR3 coding sequence is TGTGCCAGCAGTGTCCGCGGGGGGGCCAATGAGCAGTTCTTC.

This chain links TRBV5-5 with TRBJ2-6; D unresolved. The germline V and J ends were trimmed by 0 bases and 0 bases, with 10 bases remaining between them. This CDR3 is 17 amino acids long. Germline CDR1 reads SGHKS; CDR2 reads YYEKEE (reference sequence). The CDR3 DNA is TGTGCCAGCAGCTTGGACGATAGAAGCTCTGGGGCCAACGTCCTGACTTTC. This translates into CASSLDDRSSGANVLTF.

This rearrangement joins TRBV19 to TRBJ2-3; 9 positions agree with TRBD2. After removal of 6 bases from V and 5 bases from J, the junction contained 12 bases not matched to a gene. This CDR3 has 16 residues. CDR1 and CDR2 from the germline V gene are LNHDA and SQIVND (reference sequence). DNA of the CDR3: TGTGCCAGTAGCCTCACCGAGCGGGAGGTCGGAGATACGCAGTATTTT. This codes for CASSLTEREVGDTQYF. Using reference TRBV19 and TRBJ2-3 for the parts outside the CDR3, the full variable domain is DGGITQSPKYLFRKEGQNVTLSCEQNLNHDAMYWYRQDPGQGLRLIYYSQIVNDFQKGDIAEGYSVSREKKESFPLTVTSAQKNPTAFYLCASSLTEREVGDTQYFGPGTRLTVL.

The chain combines TRBV7-3 with TRBJ2-3, with D possibly matching TRBD2 (6 bases). The germline V gene encodes CDR1 SGHTA and CDR2 FQGTGA. CDR3 length: 15 residues. V was clipped by 2 bases and J by 2 bases, with 11 bases between them. In DNA form, the CDR3 reads TGTGCCAGCAGCTTACGGCGGGGCTACACAGATACGCAGTATTTT. Its protein is CASSLRRGYTDTQYF.

This chain connects TRBV18 to TRBJ2-3; 14 bases are a match to TRBD2. This CDR3 has 18 amino acids. Germline CDR1 is KGHSH and CDR2 is LQKENI. J gave up 2 bases and V 0 bases, and 4 bases lay outside the gene matches. The CDR3 nucleotides read TGTGCCAGCTCACCACCGGGACTAGCGGGAGTTATCACAGATACGCAGTATTTT. The encoded protein is CASSPPGLAGVITDTQYF.

This clone has more than one count but fewer than ten. V gene TRBV9 combines with J gene TRBJ1-2, with 12 bases aligning to TRBD1. The CDR3 runs to 15 residues. With V trimmed by 4 bases and J by 13 bases, 14 bases remained unmatched. Germline-derived CDR1 and CDR2 are SGDLS and YYNGEE. CDR3 sequence (DNA): TGTGCCAGCAGCAGGAGCCCCGGGACAGGGGGCGCCTTCACCTTC. It encodes CASSRSPGTGGAFTF.

The V and J genes are TRBV6-5 and TRBJ2-7; 8 bases map to TRBD1. The trim removed 5 bases at V and 3 bases at J, leaving 3 bases unmatched. The CDR3 is 13 amino acids. CDR1 is MNHEY and CDR2 is SVGAGI in the germline V gene. CDR3 DNA sequence: TGTGCCAGCAGTCGGACAGGGATCTACGAGCAGTACTTC. Translating it yields CASSRTGIYEQYF.

This chain links TRBV7-8 with TRBJ2-5; 8 positions match TRBD2. V shed 1 base and J 1 base; nucleotides not matched to a gene: 17. Looked up from germline, CDR1 is SGHVS and CDR2 is FQNEAQ. CDR3 length: 20 residues. The CDR3 here is CASSLERQGREARPQETQYF. The CDR3 nucleotides read TGTGCCAGCAGCTTAGAGAGGCAGGGGCGGGAGGCGAGACCCCAAGAGACCCAGTACTTC.

The chain combines TRBV11-3 with TRBJ2-5, with 13 bases aligning to TRBD2. CDR1 is SGHNT and CDR2 is YENEEA in the germline V gene. The J segment lost 5 bases and the V segment lost 2 bases, leaving 8 bases of the junction unmatched. This CDR3 has 17 amino acids. CDR3 in DNA: TGTGCCAGCAGCTTAACTGTTGCGGGACTAGCGGGGGAGACCCAGTACTTC. It is translated as CASSLTVAGLAGETQYF.

This sequence joins TRBV14 and TRBJ1-1; a possible D gene is TRBD1 (5 bases). The CDR3 is 15 residues long. Germline V gives CDR1 SGHDN, CDR2 FVKESK. The V gene lost 1 base and the J gene lost 3 bases, with 12 bases spanning the gap. Written as DNA, the CDR3 is TGTGCCAGCAGCCAAGGCGGGGGAGTCTACACTGAAGCTTTCTTT. Its protein is CASSQGGGVYTEAFF.

In this sample, this clone turned up once. The rearrangement uses TRBV18 and TRBJ2-5, with a possible D match to TRBD1 (6 bases). Germline values: CDR1 KGHSH, CDR2 LQKENI. The CDR3 runs 18 residues. Trimming pared 1 base from V and 2 bases from J, leaving 20 bases between. CDR3 sequence (DNA): TGTGCCAGCTCACCACGCAGGGGATTTGGGGGTAGTCAAGAGACCCAGTACTTC. Translated, it gives CASSPRRGFGGSQETQYF. Combining the CDR3 with reference TRBV18 and TRBJ2-5 gives the whole variable domain NAGVMQNPRHLVRRRGQEARLRCSPMKGHSHVYWYRQLPEEGLKFMVYLQKENIIDESGMPKERFSAEFPKEGPSILRIQQVVRGDSAAYFCASSPRRGFGGSQETQYFGPGTRLLVL.

This clone was seen once. The CDR3 reads CASSQEGQVGNTEAFF. The CDR3 DNA reads TGCGCCAGCAGCCAGGAGGGGCAGGTAGGGAACACTGAAGCTTTCTTT. J is TRBJ1-1 and V is TRBV5-1; the D gene is possibly TRBD1 (5 bases). The CDR3 totals 16 residues. CDR1 and CDR2 from the germline V gene are SGHRS and YFSETQ. V lost 4 bases and J lost 1, with 17 bases in between.

There are a few counts of this clone. V gene TRBV2 combines with J gene TRBJ2-7; 8 bases agree with TRBD2. The CDR3 extends over 14 amino acids. From germline, CDR1 is SNHLY and CDR2 FYNNEI. With 6 bases clipped from V and 3 bases from J, the junction kept 7 bases outside the gene matches. Here the CDR3 reads CASRPGAGGYEQYF. In nucleotides, the CDR3 is TGTGCCAGCAGGCCCGGGGCGGGAGGCTACGAGCAGTACTTC.

V and J are TRBV19 and TRBJ1-5; 8 bases fit TRBD1. There are 16 residues in the CDR3. The germline CDR1 and CDR2 sequences are LNHDA and SQIVND (reference sequence). V trimming: 7 bases; J trimming: 9 bases; junction bases outside the gene matches: 17. CDR3 loop: CASTGAGGRVARPQHF. CDR3 sequence (DNA): TGTGCCAGTACGGGGGCAGGGGGCAGAGTCGCACGGCCCCAGCATTTT. Together with reference TRBV19 and TRBJ1-5, the CDR3 gives the full variable domain: DGGITQSPKYLFRKEGQNVTLSCEQNLNHDAMYWYRQDPGQGLRLIYYSQIVNDFQKGDIAEGYSVSREKKESFPLTVTSAQKNPTAFYLCASTGAGGRVARPQHFGDGTRLSIL.

V usage is TRBV5-4 and J usage is TRBJ1-4; 8 bases match TRBD1. J gave up 7 bases and V 4 bases, and 6 bases lay outside the gene matches. The germline V gene has CDR1 SGHNT and CDR2 YYREEE (reference sequence). The CDR3 runs to 14 residues. CDR3 loop: CASSPNRGSEKLFF. The CDR3 DNA follows: TGTGCCAGCAGCCCGAACAGGGGGAGTGAAAAACTGTTTTTT.

This chain links TRBV23-1 with TRBJ2-1; tentative D call: TRBD2 (6 bases). TRBV23-1 is an ORF for which the function is uncertain. This CDR3 is built from 16 residues. Deletions cut 7 bases from V and 5 bases from J, with 21 bases between. The CDR3 here is CASKGRGRERDNEQFF. The DNA of the CDR3 is TGCGCCAGCAAGGGCAGAGGCCGGGAGAGGGACAATGAGCAGTTCTTC.

This chain links TRBV6-1 with TRBJ2-7; TRBD2 matches 8 bases. CDR3 size: 15 residues. Trimming took 2 bases from V and 9 from J; bases not matched to a gene: 12. Germline lookup yields CDR1 MNHNS and CDR2 SASEGT. The CDR3 sequence: CASSEFPGGQIAQYF. The CDR3 DNA reads TGTGCCAGCAGTGAATTTCCGGGGGGGCAGATCGCGCAGTACTTC.

The chain couples TRBV19 to TRBJ1-5; the D is unclear. Trimming pared 3 bases from V and 6 bases from J, leaving 12 bases between. Germline V gene data show CDR1 as LNHDA and CDR2 as SQIVND (reference sequence). This CDR3 comprises 14 residues. The CDR3 region has the DNA TGTGCCAGTAGTATCTCTGGAGGGAGTCAGCCCCAGCATTTT. This codes for CASSISGGSQPQHF.

This clone was seen at least ten times. One end of the junction is discordant with germline, which a read error may explain. The rearrangement links TRBV7-3 to TRBJ2-1; 14 bases map to TRBD2. This CDR3 contains 13 residues. Germline V gene sequence: CDR1 SGHTA, CDR2 FQGTGA. CDR3 sequence: CASSSGLAGAPIF. The CDR3 DNA sequence: TGTGCCAGCAGCTCGGGACTAGCGGGAGCCCCGATCTTC. The full variable domain, completed using reference TRBV7-3 and TRBJ2-1, is GAGVSQTPSNKVTEKGKYVELRCDPISGHTALYWYRQSLGQGPEFLIYFQGTGAADDSGLPNDRFFAVRPEGSVSTLKIQRTERGDSAVYLCASSSGLAGAPIFGPGTRLTVL.

V usage is TRBV12-3 or TRBV12-4 and J usage is TRBJ1-1, with 7 bases that match TRBD1. This CDR3 is 12 amino acids long. V lost 5 bases and J lost 5; bases outside the gene matches: 2. As DNA, the CDR3 is TGTGCCAGCAGTGAACAGGGGACTGAAGCTTTCTTT. It codes for CASSEQGTEAFF.

The chain uses TRBV7-9 and TRBJ1-1; D possibly corresponds to TRBD1 (6 bases). The CDR3 sequence is 13 residues long. Looked up from germline, CDR1 is SEHNR and CDR2 is FQNEAQ (reference sequence). Deletions cut 5 bases from V and 1 base from J, with 8 bases between. The CDR3 DNA reads TGTGCCAGCAGCCGACAGGAGAACACTGAAGCTTTCTTT. It is translated as CASSRQENTEAFF.